Listed here are 27 T cell receptor beta chains from one sample, sequenced in a study of cytomegalovirus exposure and HLA in healthy donors. Use of 60 Vbeta and 13 Jbeta primers characterized the PCR. Libraries were prepared by immunoSEQ multiplex PCR; TCRdb keeps only in-frame clonotypes and omits some of them. The table for this sample gives around 70,000 clones. Sequences were obtained from PBMCs. The receptors derive from a woman in her thirties in good health and CMV-seronegative.

The chain recombines TRBV7-9 with TRBJ1-2; the match to TRBD1 covers 9 bases. Germline CDR1 and CDR2: SEHNR and FQNEAQ (reference sequence). This CDR3 spans 14 amino acids. The junction had 4 bases not matched to a gene; V was cut back by 4 bases and J by 4 bases. The DNA of the CDR3 is TGTGCCAGCAGCTCGGGGGACAGGGCCTATGGCTACACCTTC. Its translation is CASSSGDRAYGYTF.

V is TRBV27 and J is TRBJ2-1, with 9 bases fitting TRBD2. Germline lookup yields CDR1 MNHEY and CDR2 SMNVEV (reference sequence). The CDR3 spans 14 residues. Trimming at V came to 6 bases and at J to 5 bases, leaving 5 bases not matched to a gene. The CDR3 is CASRKGLAHNEQFF. The CDR3 DNA follows: TGTGCCAGCAGAAAGGGACTAGCCCACAATGAGCAGTTCTTC.

The chain recombines TRBV2 with TRBJ1-5, with D unresolved. This CDR3 is built from 15 residues. The V end lost 3 bases, the J end lost 0 bases, and 9 bases lay between the germline ends. The germline gives CDR1 SNHLY, CDR2 FYNNEI. The CDR3 DNA sequence: TGTGCCAGCAGTGATAGCTCCACTAGCAATCAGCCCCAGCATTTT. Translated, it gives CASSDSSTSNQPQHF. Using reference TRBV2 and TRBJ1-5 for the parts outside the CDR3, the full variable domain is EPEVTQTPSHQVTQMGQEVILRCVPISNHLYFYWYRQILGQKVEFLVSFYNNEISEKSEIFDDQFSVERPDGSNFTLKIRSTKLEDSAMYFCASSDSSTSNQPQHFGDGTRLSIL.

The CDR3 DNA follows: TGTGCCAGCAGTGACTCGCCGGGTTCAAGGAATGAGCAGTTCTTC. This sequence encodes CASSDSPGSRNEQFF. The chain recombines TRBV6-4 with TRBJ2-1; no firm D call. Germline lookup yields CDR1 MRHNA and CDR2 SNTAGT. With 0 bases removed from V and 7 bases from J, the gap between germline ends came to 13 bases. The CDR3 runs 15 residues.

The chain employs TRBV7-2 and TRBJ1-2; TRBD1 matches at 8 bases. With V trimmed by 3 bases and J by 4 bases, 7 bases remained unmatched. The CDR3 extends over 15 amino acids. The germline V gene has CDR1 SGHTA and CDR2 FQGNSA. The DNA of the CDR3 is TGTGCCAGCAGCTTCCGGACAGGGAGACCCTATGGCTACACCTTC. Amino acids: CASSFRTGRPYGYTF.

The V and J genes are TRBV6-4 and TRBJ1-5; D not resolved. The CDR3 is 14 amino acids. Trimming cost V 2 bases and J 7 bases, with 12 bases left between them. Germline CDR1 is MRHNA and CDR2 is SNTAGT. DNA for the CDR3: TGTGCCAGCAGTGACGACTTGGGAGGGCAGCCCCAGCATTTT. It codes for CASSDDLGGQPQHF.

The chain links TRBV7-9 to TRBJ2-6; D unclear. The V and J ends lost 1 base and 2 bases respectively, with 6 bases between them. The CDR3 totals 15 residues. The V gene's germline CDR1 is SEHNR and CDR2 FQNEAQ (reference sequence). This CDR3 reads CASSLVLPGANVLTF. CDR3 coding DNA: TGTGCCAGCAGCTTAGTACTCCCTGGGGCCAACGTCCTGACTTTC.

The chain has TRBV11-2 and TRBJ1-4; D not resolved. The CDR3 runs to 16 residues. From germline, CDR1 is SGHAT and CDR2 FQNNGV. V dropped 2 bases and J dropped 0 bases, with 10 bases sitting between them. The CDR3 region is CASSLRKLTTNEKLFF. The CDR3 region has the DNA TGTGCCAGCAGCTTAAGAAAACTAACAACTAATGAAAAACTGTTTTTT.

The chain has TRBV7-2 and TRBJ2-5; 10 positions match TRBD2. Germline CDR1 reads SGHTA; CDR2 reads FQGNSA. The CDR3 spans 17 residues. Losses at the gene ends were 1 base for V and 5 bases for J; bases not matched to a gene: 10. The CDR3 reads CASSLGFLAGDTETQYF. CDR3 sequence (DNA): TGTGCCAGCAGCTTAGGGTTTCTAGCGGGGGACACTGAGACCCAGTACTTC. The variable domain in full, completed from reference TRBV7-2 and TRBJ2-5, reads GAGVSQSPSNKVTEKGKDVELRCDPISGHTALYWYRQSLGQGLEFLIYFQGNSAPDKSGLPSDRFSAERTGGSVSTLTIQRTQQEDSAVYLCASSLGFLAGDTETQYFGPGTRLLVL.

The chain joins TRBV5-6 to TRBJ2-7, with a possible D match to TRBD2 (5 bases). The ends were cut back, 6 bases at V and 1 base at J, with 11 bases in the middle. The germline gives CDR1 SGHDT, CDR2 YYEEEE. This CDR3 has 13 residues. The CDR3 protein is CASTEGVSYEQYF. As DNA, the CDR3 is TGTGCCAGCACCGAGGGAGTGTCCTACGAGCAGTACTTC.

Note on this clone: The germline gene is not matched at one end of the junction; a read error may be the cause. CDR3 protein: CASAPSSGGLGTEAFF. The DNA of the CDR3 is TGTGCCAGCGCACCATCCTCAGGGGGGCTAGGCACTGAAGCTTTCTTT. V is TRBV18 and J is TRBJ1-1, with 7 nucleotides matching TRBD1. CDR1 and CDR2 (germline): KGHSH, LQKENI. The CDR3 runs 16 residues.

This chain joins TRBV28 and TRBJ2-7; no clear D. From germline, CDR1 is MDHEN and CDR2 SYDVKM. V was pared by 6 bases and J by 0 bases, with 12 bases between. This CDR3 comprises 14 residues. The CDR3 protein is CASSPRVSSYEQYF. In DNA form, the CDR3 reads TGTGCCAGCAGCCCTCGGGTAAGCTCCTACGAGCAGTACTTC.

This chain links TRBV28 with TRBJ2-5; 7 bases map to TRBD1. Trimming cost V 2 bases and J 7 bases; bases outside gene matches: 10. CDR3 length equals 15 residues. Germline V CDR1 and CDR2: MDHEN, SYDVKM. The DNA of the CDR3 is TGTGCCAGCAGTTTAGACAGGGCTCGGGTGAGGACCCAGTACTTC. Translation gives CASSLDRARVRTQYF.

The V and J genes are TRBV6-1 and TRBJ2-3; TRBD2 might be the D (6 bases). The germline CDR1 and CDR2 sequences are MNHNS and SASEGT. This CDR3 spans 15 amino acids. V was pared by 7 bases and J by 3 bases, with 17 bases between. CDR3 DNA sequence: TGTGCCAGCATCCGCGGGAACCCCCAGACAGATACGCAGTATTTT. Translating gives CASIRGNPQTDTQYF.

The genes are TRBV5-4 and TRBJ2-7; TRBD1 matches at 8 bases. CDR1 and CDR2 (germline): SGHNT, YYREEE (reference sequence). This CDR3 has 13 amino acids. Losses at the gene ends were 4 bases for V and 5 bases for J; bases not matched to a gene: 5. The CDR3 loop is CASSGQGSHEQYF. The CDR3 coding sequence is TGTGCCAGCAGCGGACAGGGTAGCCACGAGCAGTACTTC.

This chain uses TRBV7-9 with TRBJ2-5; unclear D gene. Germline V gene data show CDR1 as SEHNR and CDR2 as FQNEAQ (reference sequence). This CDR3 comprises 13 residues. With 6 bases removed from V and 2 bases from J, the gap between germline ends came to 10 bases. The CDR3 DNA reads as TGTGCCAGCAGTTACGCAGTGCAAGAGACCCAGTACTTC. It yields the protein CASSYAVQETQYF.

The chain links TRBV5-1 to TRBJ2-2; D is undetermined. CDR1 and CDR2 (germline): SGHRS, YFSETQ. The length of the CDR3 is 13 residues. The germline V and J ends were trimmed by 1 base and 7 bases, with 8 bases remaining between them. The CDR3 protein is CASSLSTLGELFF. CDR3 nucleotide sequence: TGCGCCAGCAGCTTGAGTACTCTCGGGGAGCTGTTTTTT.

This rearrangement joins TRBV7-6 to TRBJ2-7; 9 bases are shared with TRBD1. The length of the CDR3 is 17 residues. The V gene end was trimmed by 5 bases and the J gene end by 3 bases; junction bases not matched to a gene: 14. Germline CDR1 SGHVS, CDR2 FNYEAQ. The CDR3 protein is CASSLPQRDREYYEQYF. The DNA of the CDR3 is TGTGCCAGCAGCCTGCCGCAGAGGGACAGGGAATACTACGAGCAGTACTTC.

V is TRBV5-6 and J is TRBJ2-7, with 7 bases identical to TRBD2. The trim removed 0 bases at V and 5 bases at J, leaving 5 bases unmatched. The CDR3 has 14 amino acids. Germline V gene lookup returns CDR1 SGHDT and CDR2 YYEEEE. The CDR3 spells CASSLGLAPHEQYF. DNA of the CDR3: TGTGCCAGCAGCTTGGGACTAGCTCCCCACGAGCAGTACTTC. Full variable domain (rest looked up from reference TRBV5-6 and TRBJ2-7): DAGVTQSPTHLIKTRGQQVTLRCSPKSGHDTVSWYQQALGQGPQFIFQYYEEEERQRGNFPDRFSGHQFPNYSSELNVNALLLGDSALYLCASSLGLAPHEQYFGPGTRLTVT.

This sequence joins TRBV7-9 and TRBJ2-5, with 8 bases identical to TRBD2. This CDR3 has 14 residues. CDR1 SEHNR and CDR2 FQNEAQ come from the germline V gene (reference sequence). V was clipped by 2 bases and J by 4 bases; unmatched bases: 3. The CDR3 region has the DNA TGTGCCAGCAGCTTAATCAGCGGGGGAGAGACCCAGTACTTC. Amino acid sequence: CASSLISGGETQYF.

The chain carries TRBV29-1 and TRBJ2-4, with D perhaps matching TRBD2 (6 bases). CDR1 and CDR2 from the germline V gene are SQVTM and ANQGSEA. V lost 1 base and J 1 base, leaving 14 bases between the germline ends. This CDR3 is 16 amino acids long. The CDR3 region has the DNA TGCAGCGTTGAAGTGCGGGGTCGGGGGGCCAAAAACATTCAGTACTTC. It encodes CSVEVRGRGAKNIQYF.

The genes are TRBV19 and TRBJ2-7; tentatively, D is TRBD1 (6 bases). The CDR3 runs to 14 residues. Germline CDR1 and CDR2: LNHDA and SQIVND (reference sequence). V gave up 0 bases and J gave up 3 bases, with 9 bases separating them. The DNA for the CDR3 is TGTGCCAGTAGTATAGACGGGACAAACTACGAGCAGTACTTC. It codes for CASSIDGTNYEQYF.

The chain has TRBV28 and TRBJ1-1; TRBD1 agrees at 10 bases. CDR3 length equals 16 residues. Germline trimming cut 5 bases from V and 0 bases from J; bases unmatched to any gene: 6. CDR1 is MDHEN and CDR2 is SYDVKM in the germline V gene. The CDR3, as DNA: TGTGCCAGCAGTCCGCGGGACAGGGGTTTGAACACTGAAGCTTTCTTT. Translating gives CASSPRDRGLNTEAFF.

The gene calls are TRBV19 and TRBJ1-6; unclear D gene. Trimming left V 7 bases short and J 7 bases short, with 11 bases between. Germline values: CDR1 LNHDA, CDR2 SQIVND (reference sequence). This CDR3 has 13 amino acids. The CDR3 region has the DNA TGTGCCAGTAAGCCGGGATCCAATTCACCCCTCCACTTT. Its translation is CASKPGSNSPLHF.

The chain uses TRBV4-1 and TRBJ1-5; D not certain. The CDR3 has 14 residues. CDR1 is MGHRA and CDR2 is YSYEKL in the germline V gene. V was cut by 0 bases and J by 5 bases, with 8 bases left in between. CDR3 nucleotides: TGCGCCAGCAGCCAAGAGAAAACGGATCAGCCCCAGCATTTT. Translating it yields CASSQEKTDQPQHF.

J is TRBJ2-3 and V is TRBV6-5; D is unclear. V was shortened by 2 bases and J by 6 bases, with 9 bases between the two germline ends. This CDR3 spans 13 amino acids. Germline CDR1 MNHEY, CDR2 SVGAGI. The CDR3 spells CASSYPGVDTQYF. The DNA for the CDR3 is TGTGCCAGCAGTTACCCCGGTGTGGATACGCAGTATTTT.

As for this clone: The junction departs from germline at one end; a sequencing error may be responsible. Other DNA sequences in the sample encode the same CDR3. The J gene is TRBJ1-6, the V gene TRBV2; a weak D match, TRBD1 (6 bases). The CDR3 is 14 amino acids. Germline V gene data show CDR1 as SNHLY and CDR2 as FYNNEI. The chain's CDR3 is CAGAGTPGRTPLHF. CDR3 DNA sequence: TGTGCCGGCGCCGGGACACCCGGCAGGACACCCCTACACTTT.